Listed below are T cell receptor beta chains from one sample, sequenced in a study of T cell changes during pregnancy in multiple sclerosis. Some clones are missing from TCRdb's copy, which holds only in-frame ones; the method was immunoSEQ multiplex PCR. The sample carries more than 65,000 clones, about nine tenths recorded once. The specimen was CD4+ T cells from peripheral blood mononuclear cells, collected before pregnancy. The receptors were gathered from a female donor with multiple sclerosis, enrolled in a pregnancy study. Each CDR3 is given with its conserved first and last residue. Each record gives: clone size, J gene, D gene, V gene, CDR3 protein, CDR3 DNA. A D gene is named only where the DNA matches it firmly. Rows may omit the clone size; those that give it use once, few, many or a size class.

clone_size: NA; j_call: TRBJ1-2; d_call: NA; v_call: TRBV5-5; cdr3_aa: CASRLGLGPYGYTF; cdr3_nt: TGTGCCAGCAGACTAGGCCTGGGCCCCTATGGCTACACCTTC
clone_size: once; j_call: TRBJ2-1; d_call: NA; v_call: TRBV27; cdr3_aa: CASSLYTTNEQFF; cdr3_nt: TGTGCCAGCAGTTTATACACCACCAATGAGCAGTTCTTC
clone_size: NA; j_call: TRBJ1-1; d_call: NA; v_call: TRBV6-5; cdr3_aa: CAAKLRGNAEAFF; cdr3_nt: TGTGCCGCAAAACTACGGGGGAACGCTGAAGCTTTCTTT
clone_size: NA; j_call: TRBJ2-5; d_call: NA; v_call: TRBV7-2; cdr3_aa: CASSLTSSQETQYF; cdr3_nt: TGTGCCAGCAGCTTAACGAGTAGCCAAGAGACCCAGTACTTC
clone_size: NA; j_call: TRBJ1-2; d_call: NA; v_call: TRBV19; cdr3_aa: CASSLPGPYGYTF; cdr3_nt: TGTGCCAGTAGTCTCCCGGGTCCCTATGGCTACACCTTC
clone_size: NA; j_call: TRBJ2-3; d_call: NA; v_call: TRBV28; cdr3_aa: CASSSGLARLSSTDTQYF; cdr3_nt: TGTGCCAGTAGTAGCGGCCTAGCGCGGTTGTCTAGCACAGATACGCAGTATTTT
clone_size: NA; j_call: TRBJ1-1; d_call: NA; v_call: TRBV7-8; cdr3_aa: CASSLSPTARNTEAFF; cdr3_nt: TGTGCCAGCAGCTTATCCCCGACCGCTAGGAACACTGAAGCTTTCTTT
clone_size: NA; j_call: TRBJ1-4; d_call: NA; v_call: TRBV5-6; cdr3_aa: CASSLRSQGREKLFF; cdr3_nt: TGTGCCAGCAGCTTGCGGTCACAGGGTAGGGAAAAACTGTTTTTT
clone_size: NA; j_call: TRBJ2-4; d_call: TRBD2; v_call: TRBV28; cdr3_aa: CASSFQGSGDIQYF; cdr3_nt: TGTGCCAGCAGCTTCCAGGGTAGCGGGGACATTCAGTACTTC
clone_size: NA; j_call: TRBJ1-2; d_call: TRBD1; v_call: TRBV2; cdr3_aa: CASSQQGSDYGYTF; cdr3_nt: TGTGCCAGCAGCCAACAGGGGAGCGACTATGGCTACACCTTC
clone_size: NA; j_call: TRBJ2-7; d_call: TRBD1; v_call: TRBV7-6; cdr3_aa: CASSLVGQGNEQYF; cdr3_nt: TGTGCCAGCAGCTTAGTGGGACAGGGGAACGAGCAGTACTTC
clone_size: NA; j_call: TRBJ1-2; d_call: NA; v_call: TRBV7-2; cdr3_aa: CASSLDWEGRYGYTF; cdr3_nt: TGTGCCAGCAGCTTAGATTGGGAGGGGCGCTATGGCTACACCTTC
clone_size: NA; j_call: TRBJ1-6; d_call: TRBD1; v_call: TRBV5-1; cdr3_aa: CASSSKTGQGNSPLHF; cdr3_nt: TGCGCCAGCAGCTCTAAAACGGGACAGGGTAATTCACCCCTCCACTTT
clone_size: NA; j_call: TRBJ2-7; d_call: NA; v_call: TRBV4-2; cdr3_aa: CASSQDRGYEQYF; cdr3_nt: TGTGCCAGCAGCCAAGATAGGGGCTACGAGCAGTACTTC
clone_size: NA; j_call: TRBJ1-1; d_call: NA; v_call: TRBV6-1; cdr3_aa: CASHGGTEAFF; cdr3_nt: TGTGCCAGTCACGGGGGTACTGAAGCTTTCTTT
clone_size: NA; j_call: TRBJ2-1; d_call: TRBD2; v_call: TRBV10-3; cdr3_aa: CAIMSAGGPHEQFF; cdr3_nt: TGTGCCATCATGTCAGCGGGAGGGCCCCATGAGCAGTTCTTC
clone_size: NA; j_call: TRBJ2-1; d_call: TRBD1; v_call: TRBV6-4; cdr3_aa: CASSDSGQGSYNEQFF; cdr3_nt: TGTGCCAGCAGTGACTCAGGACAGGGCTCCTACAATGAGCAGTTCTTC
clone_size: NA; j_call: TRBJ1-1; d_call: TRBD1; v_call: TRBV14; cdr3_aa: CASSQNRGVVTEAFF; cdr3_nt: TGTGCCAGCAGCCAAAACAGGGGGGTGGTCACTGAAGCTTTCTTT
clone_size: NA; j_call: TRBJ2-5; d_call: TRBD2; v_call: TRBV7-2; cdr3_aa: CASSLVASGGTGTQYF; cdr3_nt: TGTGCCAGCAGCTTAGTTGCTAGCGGGGGGACGGGGACCCAGTACTTC
clone_size: NA; j_call: TRBJ1-2; d_call: TRBD1; v_call: TRBV5-1; cdr3_aa: CASSLQGAEGYTF; cdr3_nt: TGCGCCAGCAGCTTGCAGGGGGCGGAGGGCTACACCTTC
clone_size: NA; j_call: TRBJ1-1; d_call: NA; v_call: TRBV18; cdr3_aa: CASSLKTGHNSEAFF; cdr3_nt: TGTGCCAGCTCACTCAAGACAGGACATAATTCTGAAGCTTTCTTT
clone_size: once; j_call: TRBJ2-1; d_call: TRBD2; v_call: TRBV29-1; cdr3_aa: CSVDGTSGNIMFF; cdr3_nt: TGCAGCGTTGATGGGACTAGCGGCAACATAATGTTCTTC
clone_size: NA; j_call: TRBJ1-1; d_call: NA; v_call: TRBV5-4; cdr3_aa: CASSLRAGAATEAFF; cdr3_nt: TGTGCCAGCAGCCTCCGGGCGGGAGCGGCCACTGAAGCTTTCTTT
clone_size: NA; j_call: TRBJ1-5; d_call: NA; v_call: TRBV30; cdr3_aa: CAWSADNGNQPQHF; cdr3_nt: TGTGCCTGGAGTGCAGACAATGGCAATCAGCCCCAGCATTTT
clone_size: NA; j_call: TRBJ2-1; d_call: TRBD2; v_call: TRBV11-3; cdr3_aa: CASSLDRWRGGLQFF; cdr3_nt: TGTGCCAGCAGCTTAGATCGGTGGCGGGGGGGCCTGCAGTTCTTC
clone_size: NA; j_call: TRBJ1-2; d_call: NA; v_call: TRBV18; cdr3_aa: CASSTDMRGYGYTF; cdr3_nt: TGTGCCAGCTCCACGGACATGCGGGGCTATGGCTACACCTTC
clone_size: NA; j_call: TRBJ1-3; d_call: TRBD1; v_call: TRBV11-3; cdr3_aa: CASSLDRVGNTIYF; cdr3_nt: TGTGCCAGCAGCTTGGACAGGGTTGGAAACACCATATATTTT
clone_size: NA; j_call: TRBJ1-4; d_call: TRBD1; v_call: TRBV18; cdr3_aa: CASSPTGAREKLFF; cdr3_nt: TGTGCCAGCTCACCCACAGGGGCACGTGAAAAACTGTTTTTT
clone_size: NA; j_call: TRBJ1-1; d_call: NA; v_call: TRBV7-2; cdr3_aa: CASSSSSRGEAFF; cdr3_nt: TGTGCCAGCAGCTCCAGTTCGCGGGGGGAAGCTTTCTTT
clone_size: NA; j_call: TRBJ1-4; d_call: TRBD1; v_call: TRBV4-1; cdr3_aa: CASSATIQGAREKLFF; cdr3_nt: TGCGCCAGCAGCGCTACGATACAGGGGGCGCGGGAAAAACTGTTTTTT
clone_size: NA; j_call: TRBJ2-5; d_call: TRBD1; v_call: TRBV5-1; cdr3_aa: CASSDREIVQETQYF; cdr3_nt: TGCGCCAGCAGCGACAGGGAGATCGTACAAGAGACCCAGTACTTC
clone_size: once; j_call: TRBJ2-5; d_call: NA; v_call: TRBV30; cdr3_aa: CAWSGAAETQYF; cdr3_nt: TGTGCCTGGAGTGGCGCCGCCGAGACCCAGTACTTC
clone_size: NA; j_call: TRBJ2-1; d_call: TRBD1; v_call: TRBV7-9; cdr3_aa: CASSVGTASYNEQFF; cdr3_nt: TGTGCCAGCAGCGTAGGGACAGCCTCCTACAATGAGCAGTTCTTC
clone_size: NA; j_call: TRBJ2-7; d_call: TRBD2; v_call: TRBV4-1; cdr3_aa: CASSQDQAGGTYEQYF; cdr3_nt: TGCGCCAGCAGCCAAGATCAGGCGGGAGGGACCTACGAGCAGTACTTC
clone_size: NA; j_call: TRBJ2-4; d_call: TRBD1; v_call: TRBV4-2; cdr3_aa: CASSPGGQGLGAKNIQYF; cdr3_nt: TGTGCCAGCTCACCAGGCGGACAGGGGTTGGGGGCCAAAAACATTCAGTACTTC
clone_size: NA; j_call: TRBJ2-1; d_call: TRBD2; v_call: TRBV9; cdr3_aa: CASSASGGMYNEQFF; cdr3_nt: TGTGCCAGCAGCGCTAGCGGGGGGATGTACAATGAGCAGTTCTTC
clone_size: NA; j_call: TRBJ2-3; d_call: NA; v_call: TRBV4-1; cdr3_aa: CASSQVDLVRLGDTQYF; cdr3_nt: TGCGCCAGCAGCCAAGTAGATCTCGTGCGACTAGGGGATACGCAGTATTTT
clone_size: NA; j_call: TRBJ2-7; d_call: NA; v_call: TRBV4-3; cdr3_aa: CASSQEWNRASSYEQYF; cdr3_nt: TGCGCCAGCAGCCAAGAATGGAACAGGGCCTCCTCCTACGAGCAGTACTTC
clone_size: once; j_call: TRBJ2-3; d_call: TRBD2; v_call: TRBV28; cdr3_aa: CASRAGGGDTQYF; cdr3_nt: TGTGCCAGCCGCGCGGGAGGGGGCGATACGCAGTATTTT
clone_size: NA; j_call: TRBJ1-4; d_call: TRBD1; v_call: TRBV19; cdr3_aa: CASRGQGSEKLFF; cdr3_nt: TGTGCCAGTAGGGGACAGGGGAGTGAAAAACTGTTTTTT
clone_size: NA; j_call: TRBJ1-1; d_call: TRBD1; v_call: TRBV7-6; cdr3_aa: CASSSGTGDITEAFF; cdr3_nt: TGTGCCAGCAGCTCCGGGACAGGGGATATTACTGAAGCTTTCTTT
clone_size: NA; j_call: TRBJ2-6; d_call: TRBD1; v_call: TRBV18; cdr3_aa: CASSPPGQGVPGANVLTF; cdr3_nt: TGTGCCAGCTCACCACCGGGACAGGGTGTACCTGGGGCCAACGTCCTGACTTTC
clone_size: NA; j_call: TRBJ1-5; d_call: NA; v_call: TRBV5-5; cdr3_aa: CASSPVNQPQHF; cdr3_nt: TGTGCCAGCAGCCCCGTGAATCAGCCCCAGCATTTT
clone_size: NA; j_call: TRBJ1-2; d_call: TRBD1; v_call: TRBV7-3; cdr3_aa: CASSEMDRNGYTF; cdr3_nt: TGTGCCAGCAGCGAGATGGACAGGAATGGCTACACCTTC
clone_size: once; j_call: TRBJ1-1; d_call: NA; v_call: TRBV7-2; cdr3_aa: CASSLAVAGPTEAFF; cdr3_nt: TGTGCCAGCAGCTTAGCCGTGGCGGGGCCTACTGAAGCTTTCTTT
clone_size: NA; j_call: TRBJ1-2; d_call: TRBD1; v_call: TRBV6-5; cdr3_aa: CASSYGSDRGDGYTF; cdr3_nt: TGTGCCAGCAGTTATGGCTCGGACAGGGGCGATGGCTACACCTTC